Listed below are T cell receptor beta chains from one sample, sequenced in a study of shared clonotypes between healthy human individuals. The repertoire was sequenced with immunoSEQ multiplex PCR; TCRdb's copy has only in-frame clones and lacks some. The sample has 2,500,000 or so clones, more than 85% seen once. Sequencing was carried out using naive CD4+ T cells from PBMCs. The origin of the receptors is a man between 18 and 29 years old in good health. Some clones in this sample may be carry-over from other donors' samples. Both conserved end residues are part of each CDR3. Fields, in order: D gene, V gene, J gene, clone size, CDR3 DNA, CDR3 protein. The D gene is left open where the match is weak. The size field is filled for only some rows; it gives once, few, many or a size class.

d_gene: TRBD2; v_gene: TRBV28; j_gene: TRBJ2-1; abundance: .; CDR3nt: TGTGCCAGCAGTTTATCAGCGGGAGGGCCGTTGTACAATGAGCAGTTCTTC; CDR3aa: CASSLSAGGPLYNEQFF
d_gene: .; v_gene: TRBV6-5; j_gene: TRBJ2-7; abundance: .; CDR3nt: TGTGCCAGCGTTCGGAAGGGGTCGTACGAGCAGTACTTC; CDR3aa: CASVRKGSYEQYF
d_gene: .; v_gene: TRBV5-4; j_gene: TRBJ2-7; abundance: .; CDR3nt: TGTGCCAGCAGCTTGAATGGCGAGGTCTCCTACGAGCAGTACTTC; CDR3aa: CASSLNGEVSYEQYF
d_gene: .; v_gene: TRBV9; j_gene: TRBJ1-4; abundance: .; CDR3nt: TGTGCCAGCAGCCCCGGACTTGAAGAAAGCGAAAAACTGTTTTTT; CDR3aa: CASSPGLEESEKLFF
d_gene: .; v_gene: TRBV5-1; j_gene: TRBJ2-5; abundance: .; CDR3nt: TGCGCCAGCAGCTTCCGGGACACACGTACGGAGACCCAGTACTTC; CDR3aa: CASSFRDTRTETQYF
d_gene: .; v_gene: TRBV28; j_gene: TRBJ1-2; abundance: .; CDR3nt: TGTGCCAGCAGTCTAAGGGGGTATGGCTACACCTTC; CDR3aa: CASSLRGYGYTF
d_gene: .; v_gene: TRBV27; j_gene: TRBJ2-6; abundance: .; CDR3nt: TGTGCCAGCAGAGAACTAGGGGGAAGCCCTGGGGCCAACGTCCTGACTTTC; CDR3aa: CASRELGGSPGANVLTF
d_gene: .; v_gene: TRBV5-1; j_gene: TRBJ2-1; abundance: .; CDR3nt: TGCGCCAGCAGCTTTACTGGCCCCGATGAGCAGTTCTTC; CDR3aa: CASSFTGPDEQFF
d_gene: TRBD1; v_gene: TRBV6-1; j_gene: TRBJ2-5; abundance: .; CDR3nt: TGTGCCAGCAGTGAAGATTTGGGACAGGAAGAGACCCAGTACTTC; CDR3aa: CASSEDLGQEETQYF
d_gene: .; v_gene: TRBV7-2; j_gene: TRBJ2-4; abundance: .; CDR3nt: TGTGCCAGCAGCTTAGGGGGGGGCCCCTGGGACATTCAGTACTTC; CDR3aa: CASSLGGGPWDIQYF
d_gene: TRBD2; v_gene: TRBV18; j_gene: TRBJ2-3; abundance: .; CDR3nt: TGTGCCAGCTCACCACGTGGGGCCGGGAGGGGCACAGATACGCAGTATTTT; CDR3aa: CASSPRGAGRGTDTQYF
d_gene: .; v_gene: TRBV14; j_gene: TRBJ1-4; abundance: .; CDR3nt: TGTGCCAGCAGCCCCCGGTTCCTTAATGAAAAACTGTTTTTT; CDR3aa: CASSPRFLNEKLFF
d_gene: TRBD2; v_gene: TRBV5-4; j_gene: TRBJ2-1; abundance: .; CDR3nt: TGTGCCAGCAGCTTGTACTCCGGGGGGAATACCTACAATGAGCAGTTCTTC; CDR3aa: CASSLYSGGNTYNEQFF
d_gene: TRBD1; v_gene: TRBV6-5; j_gene: TRBJ1-1; abundance: .; CDR3nt: TGTGCCAGCAGTCGAGCAGGGGGCACTGAAGCTTTCTTT; CDR3aa: CASSRAGGTEAFF
d_gene: .; v_gene: TRBV4-1; j_gene: TRBJ2-2; abundance: .; CDR3nt: TGCGCCAGCAGCCAAGTGTGGCGGACGGCGAACACCGGGGAGCTGTTTTTT; CDR3aa: CASSQVWRTANTGELFF
d_gene: TRBD2; v_gene: TRBV7-2; j_gene: TRBJ2-7; abundance: .; CDR3nt: TGTGCCAGCAGCTCCAGGGGACTAGCATCCTACGAGCAGTACTTC; CDR3aa: CASSSRGLASYEQYF
d_gene: TRBD1; v_gene: TRBV5-1; j_gene: TRBJ1-2; abundance: .; CDR3nt: TGCGCCAGCAGCTTTGACAGGGGTTTAGCTGGCTACACCTTC; CDR3aa: CASSFDRGLAGYTF
d_gene: TRBD1; v_gene: TRBV7-2; j_gene: TRBJ2-1; abundance: .; CDR3nt: TGTGCCAGCAGCTACCGGACAGGCGACAATGAGCAGTTCTTC; CDR3aa: CASSYRTGDNEQFF
d_gene: TRBD2; v_gene: TRBV6-5; j_gene: TRBJ2-1; abundance: .; CDR3nt: TGTGCCAGCAGTTACCAGGCTAGCGGGAGTTATGAGCAGTTCTTC; CDR3aa: CASSYQASGSYEQFF
d_gene: .; v_gene: TRBV10-1; j_gene: TRBJ1-2; abundance: few; CDR3nt: TGCGCCAGCAGTGAGGACGGGAACTATGGCTACACCTTC; CDR3aa: CASSEDGNYGYTF